This T cell receptor (beta chain) appears in the sequencing data of a study of response to subunit inactivated influenza vaccine. The CDR3 contains 15 residues. Germline V gene lookup returns CDR1 MNHEY and CDR2 SVGAGI. The germline V and J ends were trimmed by 4 bases and 6 bases, with 18 bases remaining between them. TCRdb independently ran MiXCR on the RT-PCR reads; one entry per CDR3 protein. The top ten clones hold 5.5% to 7% of a sample with under 800,000 distinct CDR3 sequences, approximately 15% of them seen once. This specimen was PBMCs from blood, taken approximately 15 days before vaccination. This receptor was obtained from a man in his fifties who received an inactivated influenza vaccine. The rearrangement uses TRBV6-5 and TRBJ1-1, with a weak D call TRBD1 (5 bases). The CDR3: CASSSTLGARAEAFF. The DNA for the CDR3 is TGTGCCAGCAGTTCCACATTAGGGGCGCGAGCTGAAGCTTTCTTT.